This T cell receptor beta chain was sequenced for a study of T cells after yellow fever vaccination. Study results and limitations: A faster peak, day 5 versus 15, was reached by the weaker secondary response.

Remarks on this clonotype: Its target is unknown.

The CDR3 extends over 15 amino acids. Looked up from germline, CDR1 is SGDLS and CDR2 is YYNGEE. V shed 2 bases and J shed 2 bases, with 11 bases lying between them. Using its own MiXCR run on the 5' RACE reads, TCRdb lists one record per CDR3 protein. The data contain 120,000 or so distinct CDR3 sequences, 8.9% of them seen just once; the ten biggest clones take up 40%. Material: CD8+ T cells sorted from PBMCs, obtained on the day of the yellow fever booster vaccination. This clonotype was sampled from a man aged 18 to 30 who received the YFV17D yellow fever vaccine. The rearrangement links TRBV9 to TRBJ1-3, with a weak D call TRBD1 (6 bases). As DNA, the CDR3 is TGTGCCAGCAGCGTGGAGGGGGTGCCTGGAAACACCATATATTTT. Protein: CASSVEGVPGNTIYF. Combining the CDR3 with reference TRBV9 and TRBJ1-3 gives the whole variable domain DSGVTQTPKHLITATGQRVTLRCSPRSGDLSVYWYQQSLDQGLQFLIQYYNGEERAKGNILERFSAQQFPDLHSELNLSSLELGDSALYFCASSVEGVPGNTIYFGEGSWLTVV.